This T cell receptor beta chain was found in a study of T cell repertoires in cytomegalovirus infection. Study-wide results and limits: Pooled public TCR beta family frequency picked out CMV carriers with the relevant HLA.

The V end was cut by 4 bases, the J end by 1 base, with 15 bases between. CDR3 length: 16 residues. The V gene's germline CDR1 is SNHLY and CDR2 FYNNEI. TCRdb fed the reads into MiXCR, producing one record per CDR3 protein. Of around 430,000 distinct CDR3 sequences in the sample, more than 40% were seen once. Details on this clonotype: Its target is unknown.

The V and J genes are TRBV2 and TRBJ2-3; D is unclear. The source was cultured PBMCs, collected from culture after CMV antigen stimulation. The source is a human donor in good health (CMV status not recorded). Some clones in this sample may be carry-over from other donors' samples. CDR3 amino acids: CASSARPFPGTDTQYF. The CDR3 DNA follows: TGTGCCAGCAGTGCCAGACCATTCCCGGGCACAGATACGCAGTATTTT.